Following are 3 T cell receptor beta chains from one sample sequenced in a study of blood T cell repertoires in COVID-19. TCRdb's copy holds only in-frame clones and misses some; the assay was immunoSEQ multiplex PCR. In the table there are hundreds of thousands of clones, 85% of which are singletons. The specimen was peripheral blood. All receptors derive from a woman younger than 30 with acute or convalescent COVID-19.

CDR3 region: CAWIPDRGYNSPLHF. The CDR3 DNA sequence: TGTGCCTGGATCCCCGACAGGGGCTATAATTCACCCCTCCACTTT. This chain uses TRBV30 with TRBJ1-6, with TRBD1 matching over 8 bases. With 4 bases clipped from V and 3 bases from J, the junction kept 5 bases outside the gene matches. From germline, CDR1 is GTSNPN and CDR2 SVGIG (reference sequence). The length of the CDR3 is 15 residues. Using reference TRBV30 and TRBJ1-6 for the parts outside the CDR3, the full variable domain is SQTIHQWPATLVQPVGSPLSLECTVEGTSNPNLYWYRQAAGRGLQLLFYSVGIGQISSEVPQNLSASRPQDRQFILSSKKLLLSDSGFYLCAWIPDRGYNSPLHFGNGTRLTVT.

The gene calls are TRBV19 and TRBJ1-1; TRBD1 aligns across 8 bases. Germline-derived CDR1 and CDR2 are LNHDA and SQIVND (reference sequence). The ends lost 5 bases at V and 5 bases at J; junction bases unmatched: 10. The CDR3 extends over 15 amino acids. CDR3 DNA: TGTGCCAGTAGTGGAAGACAGGGGCTGATAACTGAAGCTTTCTTT. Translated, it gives CASSGRQGLITEAFF.

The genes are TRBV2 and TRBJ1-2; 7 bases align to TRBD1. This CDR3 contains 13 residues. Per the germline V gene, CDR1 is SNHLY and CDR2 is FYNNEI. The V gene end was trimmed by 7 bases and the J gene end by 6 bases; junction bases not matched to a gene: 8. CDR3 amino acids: CASTTGTEDGYTF. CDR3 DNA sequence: TGTGCCAGCACCACCGGGACAGAAGATGGCTACACCTTC.